This TCR beta chain was captured by sequencing in a study of coeliac disease. Germline V gene lookup returns CDR1 SGDLS and CDR2 YYNGEE. The V gene end was trimmed by 6 bases and the J gene end by 0 bases; junction bases not matched to a gene: 6. CDR3 length equals 15 residues. This clone was seen once. Produced via immunoSEQ multiplex PCR; TCRdb's table is partial and in-frame only. This table holds fewer than 7,000 clones, approximately 72% found once. The sequence was obtained from a man between 25 and 39 years old with celiac disease. The sequenced sample was lamina propria lymphocytes from the gut. V and J are TRBV9 and TRBJ2-7; 10 bases agree with TRBD1. The CDR3 DNA reads TGTGCCAGCACCCCCGGGACAGGGGTCTCCTACGAGCAGTACTTC. It codes for CASTPGTGVSYEQYF.